This TCR beta chain derives from a study of cytomegalovirus exposure and HLA in healthy donors. Study-wide results and caveats: Reports credit the classifier with highly specific, highly sensitive diagnosis of cytomegalovirus status. Clusters of TCRs from the first cohort tended to co-occur in the roughly 120 validation repertoires (as a later analysis found). Across donors, most TCRs were seen rarely, yet some public ones were widespread.

The method was immunoSEQ multiplex PCR; TCRdb's version includes in-frame clones alone and lacks a portion of them. Here the sample spans around 300,000 clones, approximately 86% being singletons. Comments on this clone: Antigen specificity is unknown.

The donors were in the approximately 130-subject validation cohort, distinct from the roughly 600-subject first cohort. V gave up 0 bases and J gave up 0 bases; unmatched junction bases: 9. In germline, CDR1 is GTSNPN, CDR2 SVGIG (reference sequence). The CDR3 extends over 18 amino acids. The chain carries TRBV30 and TRBJ2-1, with 9 bases aligning to TRBD2. Sequencing was carried out using PBMCs. The source is a woman aged 18-29 years in good health and CMV-seronegative. In nucleotides, the CDR3 is TGTGCCTGGAGTGTGGCCCTAGCGGGATGGGCCTCCTACAATGAGCAGTTCTTC. Protein product: CAWSVALAGWASYNEQFF.